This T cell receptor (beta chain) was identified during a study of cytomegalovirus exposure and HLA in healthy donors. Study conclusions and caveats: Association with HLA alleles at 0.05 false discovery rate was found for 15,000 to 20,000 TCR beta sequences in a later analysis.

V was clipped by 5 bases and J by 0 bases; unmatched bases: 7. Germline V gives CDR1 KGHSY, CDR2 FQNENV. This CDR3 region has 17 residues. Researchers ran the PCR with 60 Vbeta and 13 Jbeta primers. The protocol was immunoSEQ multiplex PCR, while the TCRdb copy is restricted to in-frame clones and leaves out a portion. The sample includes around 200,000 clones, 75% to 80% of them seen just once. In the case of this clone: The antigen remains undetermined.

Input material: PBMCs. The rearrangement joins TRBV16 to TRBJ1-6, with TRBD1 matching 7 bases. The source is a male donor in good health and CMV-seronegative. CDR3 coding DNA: TGTGCCAGCAGCAAACAGACAGGGAGCTCCTATAATTCACCCCTCCACTTT. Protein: CASSKQTGSSYNSPLHF.